This T cell receptor beta chain was captured in a study of blood T cell repertoires in COVID-19. Using immunoSEQ multiplex PCR, the repertoire was profiled, and TCRdb retains in-frame clones only, with some absent. Of fewer than 350,000 clones listed, approximately 84% are singletons. This CDR3 contains 13 residues. The trim removed 6 bases at V and 4 bases at J, leaving 2 bases unmatched. In germline, CDR1 is MDHEN, CDR2 SYDVKM. What was sequenced was peripheral blood. The chain uses TRBV28 and TRBJ1-2; TRBD1 aligns across 10 bases. The clonotype originates from a woman aged 30 to 39 who had recovered from COVID-19. DNA of the CDR3: TGTGCCAGCAGGACAGGGGGCACCTATGGCTACACCTTC. Translation: CASRTGGTYGYTF.